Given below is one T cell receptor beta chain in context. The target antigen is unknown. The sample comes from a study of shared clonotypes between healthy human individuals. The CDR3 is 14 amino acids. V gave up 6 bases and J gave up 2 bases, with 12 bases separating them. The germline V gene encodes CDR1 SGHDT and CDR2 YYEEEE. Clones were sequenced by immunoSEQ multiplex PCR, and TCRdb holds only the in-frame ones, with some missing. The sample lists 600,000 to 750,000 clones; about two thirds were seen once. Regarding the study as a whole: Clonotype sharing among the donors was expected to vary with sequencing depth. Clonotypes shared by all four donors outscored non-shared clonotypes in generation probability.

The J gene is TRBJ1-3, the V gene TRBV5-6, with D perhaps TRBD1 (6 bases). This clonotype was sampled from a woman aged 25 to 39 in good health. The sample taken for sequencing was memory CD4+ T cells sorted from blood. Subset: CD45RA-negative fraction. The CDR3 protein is CASKERGTGNTIYF. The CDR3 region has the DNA TGTGCCAGCAAGGAAAGGGGGACTGGAAACACCATATATTTT.